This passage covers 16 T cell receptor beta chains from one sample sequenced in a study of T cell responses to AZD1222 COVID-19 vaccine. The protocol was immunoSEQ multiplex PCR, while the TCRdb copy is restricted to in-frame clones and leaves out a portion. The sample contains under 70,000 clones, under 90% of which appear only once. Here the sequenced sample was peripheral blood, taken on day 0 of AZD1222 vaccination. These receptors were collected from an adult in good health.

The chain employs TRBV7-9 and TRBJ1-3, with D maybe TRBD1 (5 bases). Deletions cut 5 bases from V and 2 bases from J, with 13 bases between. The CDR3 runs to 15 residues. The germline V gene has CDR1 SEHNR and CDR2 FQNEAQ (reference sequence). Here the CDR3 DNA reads TGTGCCAGCAGCGTCGATGCAGGGACTGGAAACACCATATATTTT. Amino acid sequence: CASSVDAGTGNTIYF.

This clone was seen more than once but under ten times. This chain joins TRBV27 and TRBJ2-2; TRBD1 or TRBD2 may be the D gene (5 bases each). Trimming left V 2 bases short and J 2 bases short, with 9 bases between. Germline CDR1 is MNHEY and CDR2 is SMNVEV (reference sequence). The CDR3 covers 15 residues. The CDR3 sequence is CASSLRGVNTGELFF. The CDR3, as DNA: TGTGCCAGCAGTTTAAGAGGGGTTAACACCGGGGAGCTGTTTTTT.

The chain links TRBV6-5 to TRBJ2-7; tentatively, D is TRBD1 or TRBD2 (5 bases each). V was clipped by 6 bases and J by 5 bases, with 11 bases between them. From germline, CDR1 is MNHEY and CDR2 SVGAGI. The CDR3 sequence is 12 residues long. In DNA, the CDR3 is TGTGCCAGCAGGGAGGTCAGGGACGAGCAGTACTTC. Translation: CASREVRDEQYF.

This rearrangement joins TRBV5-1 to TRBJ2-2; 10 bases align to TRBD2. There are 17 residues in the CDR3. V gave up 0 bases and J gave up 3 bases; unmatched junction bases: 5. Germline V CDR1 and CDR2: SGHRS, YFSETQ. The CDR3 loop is CASSLALAGEDTGELFF. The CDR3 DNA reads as TGCGCCAGCAGCTTGGCCCTAGCGGGGGAGGACACCGGGGAGCTGTTTTTT.

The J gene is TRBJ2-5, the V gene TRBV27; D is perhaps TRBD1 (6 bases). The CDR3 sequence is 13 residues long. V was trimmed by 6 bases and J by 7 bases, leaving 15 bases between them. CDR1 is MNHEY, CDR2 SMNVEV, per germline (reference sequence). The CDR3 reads CASRNTGRATQYF. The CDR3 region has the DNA TGTGCCAGCAGAAACACAGGGAGAGCGACCCAGTACTTC.

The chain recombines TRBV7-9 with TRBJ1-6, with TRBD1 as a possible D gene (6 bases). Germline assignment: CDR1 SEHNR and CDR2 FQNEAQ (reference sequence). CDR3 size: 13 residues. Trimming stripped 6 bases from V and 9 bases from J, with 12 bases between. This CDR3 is CASRSPGVSPLHF. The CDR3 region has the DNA TGTGCCAGCAGGTCCCCAGGGGTTTCACCCCTCCACTTT.

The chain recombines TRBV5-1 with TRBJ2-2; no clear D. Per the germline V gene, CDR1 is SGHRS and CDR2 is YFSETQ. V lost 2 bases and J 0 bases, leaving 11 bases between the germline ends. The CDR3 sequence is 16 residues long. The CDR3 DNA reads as TGCGCCAGCAGCTTCCAGACCAATTCGAACACCGGGGAGCTGTTTTTT. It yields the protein CASSFQTNSNTGELFF.

Written as DNA, the CDR3 is TGTGCCAGCAGCCCTCGGGGACAGGGGTTATATGGCTACACCTTC. Translation gives CASSPRGQGLYGYTF. The rearrangement links TRBV7-2 to TRBJ1-2, with 10 nucleotides matching TRBD1. This CDR3 has 15 residues. CDR1 is SGHTA and CDR2 is FQGNSA in the germline V gene. V shed 5 bases and J 5 bases; nucleotides not matched to a gene: 8.

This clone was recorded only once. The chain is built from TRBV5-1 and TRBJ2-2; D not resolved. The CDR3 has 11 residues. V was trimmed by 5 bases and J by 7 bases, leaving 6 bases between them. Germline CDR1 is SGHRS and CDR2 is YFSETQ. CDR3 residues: CASRGYGELFF. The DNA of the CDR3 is TGCGCCAGCAGAGGTTACGGGGAGCTGTTTTTT.

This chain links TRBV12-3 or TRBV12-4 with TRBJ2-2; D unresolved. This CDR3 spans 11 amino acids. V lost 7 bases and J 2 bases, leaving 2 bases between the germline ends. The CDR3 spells CASTNTGELFF. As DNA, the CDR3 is TGTGCCAGCACCAACACCGGGGAGCTGTTTTTT.

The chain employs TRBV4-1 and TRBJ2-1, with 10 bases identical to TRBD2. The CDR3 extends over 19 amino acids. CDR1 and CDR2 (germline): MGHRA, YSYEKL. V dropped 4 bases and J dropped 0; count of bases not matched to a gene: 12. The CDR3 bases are TGCGCCAGCAGCCTAACCGACGCTAGCGGGAGATCCTCCTACAATGAGCAGTTCTTC. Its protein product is CASSLTDASGRSSYNEQFF.

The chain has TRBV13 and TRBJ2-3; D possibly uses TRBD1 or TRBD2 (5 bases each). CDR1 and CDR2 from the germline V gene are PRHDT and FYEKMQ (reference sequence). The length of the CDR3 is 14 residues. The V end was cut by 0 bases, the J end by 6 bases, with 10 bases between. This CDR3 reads CASSLGQGGDTQYF. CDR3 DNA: TGTGCCAGCAGCTTAGGCCAGGGCGGGGATACGCAGTATTTT.

Here the CDR3 reads CASSISSGAVSYEQYF. The CDR3 coding sequence is TGTGCCAGCAGCATATCTAGCGGGGCCGTCTCCTACGAGCAGTACTTC. This rearrangement joins TRBV7-2 to TRBJ2-7; 9 nucleotides align to TRBD2. V dropped 5 bases and J dropped 0; count of bases not matched to a gene: 8. The CDR3 consists of 16 residues. Germline V gives CDR1 SGHTA, CDR2 FQGNSA.

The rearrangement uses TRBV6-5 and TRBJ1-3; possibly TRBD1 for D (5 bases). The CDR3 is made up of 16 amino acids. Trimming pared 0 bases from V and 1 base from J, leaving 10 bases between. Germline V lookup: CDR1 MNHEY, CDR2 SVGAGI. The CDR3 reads CASSYSPGGSGNTIYF. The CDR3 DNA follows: TGTGCCAGCAGTTACTCGCCTGGGGGTTCTGGAAACACCATATATTTT.

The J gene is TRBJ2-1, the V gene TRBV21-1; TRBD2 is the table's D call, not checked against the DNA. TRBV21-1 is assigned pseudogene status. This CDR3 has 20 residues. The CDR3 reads CASVRDRVGLAGVFSDEQFF. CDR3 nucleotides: TGTGCCAGCGTTCGGGACAGGGTAGGACTAGCGGGAGTCTTTAGTGATGAGCAGTTCTTC.

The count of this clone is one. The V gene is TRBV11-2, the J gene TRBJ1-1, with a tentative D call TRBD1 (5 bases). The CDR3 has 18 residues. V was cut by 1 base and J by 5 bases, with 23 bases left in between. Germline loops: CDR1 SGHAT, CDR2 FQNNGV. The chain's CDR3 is CASSLAVLHRGRGTEAFF. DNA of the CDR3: TGTGCCAGCAGCTTAGCTGTCCTCCATCGGGGCCGCGGAACTGAAGCTTTCTTT.